This TCR beta chain was observed in a study of T cell responses to AZD1222 COVID-19 vaccine. This clone was counted a few times. Antigen unknown. Only in-frame clones appear in the TCRdb table, and some are missing; sequencing was by immunoSEQ multiplex PCR. The table shows approximately 71,000 clones, with about 80% occurring only once. Study conclusions and caveats: Donors skewed white British and female; clonal diversity was possibly underestimated. Only a handful of people who got AZD1222 tested seropositive at baseline. Regions 160-218 and 743-854 dominated among vaccine-associated CD4 TCRs spanning spike. Elevations in Spike-specific TCR breadth and depth followed administration of two AZD1222 doses.

The sequences come from peripheral blood, collected on day 0 of AZD1222 vaccination. The sequence came from an adult in good health.

The CDR3 bases are TGCGCCAGCAGTAAGACAGGGGTAGGCCTTCCTGGAAACACCATATATTTT. Translation gives CASSKTGVGLPGNTIYF. The rearrangement uses TRBV4-1 and TRBJ1-3; 8 bases are shared with TRBD1. Germline CDR1 and CDR2: MGHRA and YSYEKL. The CDR3 has 17 amino acids. The V and J ends lost 6 bases and 2 bases, in that order; junction bases with no gene match: 12.